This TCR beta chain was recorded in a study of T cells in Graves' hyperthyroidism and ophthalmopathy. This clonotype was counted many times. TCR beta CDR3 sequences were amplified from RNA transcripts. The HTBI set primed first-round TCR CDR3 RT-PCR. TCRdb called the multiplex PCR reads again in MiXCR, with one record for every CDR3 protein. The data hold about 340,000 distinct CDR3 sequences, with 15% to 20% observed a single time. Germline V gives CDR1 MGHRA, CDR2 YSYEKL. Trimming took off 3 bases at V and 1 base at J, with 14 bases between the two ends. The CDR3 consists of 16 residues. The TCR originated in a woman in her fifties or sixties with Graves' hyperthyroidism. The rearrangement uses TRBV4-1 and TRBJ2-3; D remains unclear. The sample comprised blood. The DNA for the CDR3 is TGCGCCAGCAGCCAGCCTCTCCAAGGACGCACAGATACGCAGTATTTT. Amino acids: CASSQPLQGRTDTQYF.